The rows below give T cell receptor beta chains drawn from one sample of a study of cytomegalovirus exposure and HLA in healthy donors. The table came from immunoSEQ multiplex PCR; TCRdb's copy has only in-frame clones and leaves some out. The sample comprises 150,000 or so clones, around 80% of which are singletons, and about 5% rests with the top ten. Material for sequencing was PBMCs. These receptors were collected from a woman aged 45-60 years in good health and CMV-seropositive. The conserved cysteine and the conserved F or W are not part of the CDR3 here.

v_gene: TRBV9
len: 13
j_gene: TRBJ2-3
CDR3aa: ASSGQVSSTDTQY

v_gene: TRBV19
len: 16
j_gene: TRBJ1-5
CDR3aa: ASSIDNRNRVRNQPQH

v_gene: TRBV7-9
len: 12
j_gene: TRBJ1-2
CDR3aa: ASSLWTTGSGYT

v_gene: TRBV5-1
len: 11
j_gene: TRBJ1-1
CDR3aa: ASSFSGAPEAF

v_gene: TRBV4-2
len: 16
j_gene: TRBJ2-2
CDR3aa: ASSQEFGQDPPAGELF

v_gene: TRBV5-1
len: 12
j_gene: TRBJ1-4
CDR3aa: ASSTGATNEKLF

v_gene: TRBV10-3
len: 9
j_gene: TRBJ2-5
CDR3aa: AISDRETQY

v_gene: TRBV7-9
len: 11
j_gene: TRBJ2-1
CDR3aa: ASSQDSYNEQF

v_gene: TRBV19
len: 16
j_gene: TRBJ1-1
CDR3aa: ASSIFATGVGVNTEAF

v_gene: TRBV6-5
len: 13
j_gene: TRBJ1-2
CDR3aa: ASSYTGTSFQGYT

v_gene: TRBV6-6
len: 12
j_gene: TRBJ1-1
CDR3aa: ASRTRTLNTEAF

v_gene: TRBV6-1
len: 13
j_gene: TRBJ2-3
CDR3aa: ASSEVFLAGHTQY

v_gene: TRBV2
len: 12
j_gene: TRBJ1-5
CDR3aa: ASSERDRYQPQH

v_gene: TRBV30
len: 11
j_gene: TRBJ2-2
CDR3aa: AWSVGRSGELF

v_gene: TRBV7-2
len: 13
j_gene: TRBJ2-2
CDR3aa: ASSLGQGHTGELF

v_gene: TRBV27
len: 11
j_gene: TRBJ1-5
CDR3aa: ASSLTANQPQH

v_gene: TRBV5-1
len: 16
j_gene: TRBJ2-1
CDR3aa: ASSPRTSGGLNYNEQF

v_gene: TRBV19
len: 13
j_gene: TRBJ1-1
CDR3aa: ASSIPPGGNTEAF

v_gene: TRBV4-2
len: 14
j_gene: TRBJ2-1
CDR3aa: ASSQNPQREGGEQF

v_gene: TRBV11-2
len: 13
j_gene: TRBJ1-1
CDR3aa: ASSSPHNGGTEAF

v_gene: TRBV5-4
len: 12
j_gene: TRBJ2-5
CDR3aa: ASSEQGVWETQY

v_gene: TRBV19
len: 12
j_gene: TRBJ1-5
CDR3aa: ASSIASVNQPQH

v_gene: TRBV18
len: 14
j_gene: TRBJ1-1
CDR3aa: ASSPWDRGPGTEAF